This T cell receptor (beta chain) was obtained from a study of T cell clones after liver transplantation. Across the study: Samples came from ITN030ST, which attempted immunosuppression withdrawal within 2 years of liver transplantation. Patients counted as tolerant after at least one year off all immunosuppression, enzymes not exceeding twice normal. Post-transplant blood was tracked for graft-donor-reactive T cell clones identified in a pre-transplant mixed lymphocyte reaction. Findings of the study overall: Low donor cell numbers restricted donor-reactive repertoire measurement in a couple of subjects.

Data came from immunoSEQ multiplex PCR; TCRdb stores just in-frame clones and leaves some out. Counted here are tens of thousands of clones, roughly three quarters occurring once; the ten biggest clones make up 8% to 10%. Regarding this clone: Its antigen is unidentified.

V was shortened by 1 base and J by 1 base, with 4 bases between the two germline ends. This CDR3 contains 13 residues. CDR1 PRHDT and CDR2 FYEKMQ come from the germline V gene (reference sequence). The clonotype originates from a human patient who received a liver transplant. Some T cells may have come from the graft donor. The chain recombines TRBV13 with TRBJ2-5; no clear D. The source material was CD4+ T cells from blood, sampled at the 22-month timepoint. In nucleotides, the CDR3 is TGTGCCAGCAGCTTAGTAGCCCAAGAGACCCAGTACTTC. Translation: CASSLVAQETQYF.